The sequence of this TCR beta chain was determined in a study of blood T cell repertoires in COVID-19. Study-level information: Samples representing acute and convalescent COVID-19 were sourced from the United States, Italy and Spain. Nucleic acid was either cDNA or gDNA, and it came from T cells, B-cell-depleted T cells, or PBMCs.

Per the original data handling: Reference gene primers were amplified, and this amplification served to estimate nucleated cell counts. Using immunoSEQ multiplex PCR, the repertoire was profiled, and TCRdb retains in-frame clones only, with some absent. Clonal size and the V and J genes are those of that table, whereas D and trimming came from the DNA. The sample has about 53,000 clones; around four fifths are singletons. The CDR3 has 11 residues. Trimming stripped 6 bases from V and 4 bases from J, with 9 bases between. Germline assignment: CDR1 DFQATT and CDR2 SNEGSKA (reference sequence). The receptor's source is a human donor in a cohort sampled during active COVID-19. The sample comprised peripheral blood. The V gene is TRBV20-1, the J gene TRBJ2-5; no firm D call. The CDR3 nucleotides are TGCAGTGCGTTGCTAGGAGAGACCCAGTACTTC. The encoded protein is CSALLGETQYF.